This T cell receptor beta chain is from a study of technical replicates of blood from several donors. Data came from immunoSEQ multiplex PCR; TCRdb stores just in-frame clones and leaves some out. The sample lists 85,000 to 100,000 clones; approximately 95% were seen once. The ends were cut back, 2 bases at V and 0 bases at J, with 17 bases in the middle. The CDR3 spans 19 residues. CDR1 and CDR2 from the germline V gene are SEHNR and FQNEAQ (reference sequence). Specimen: T cells isolated from PBMCs. The chain joins TRBV7-9 to TRBJ2-6; maybe TRBD2 (6 bases). This receptor was obtained from a human donor in good health. The CDR3 region has the DNA TGTGCCAGCAGCTTAATTGGCGGCGGGATGACCTCTGGGGCCAACGTCCTGACTTTC. Encoded protein: CASSLIGGGMTSGANVLTF. Combining the CDR3 with reference TRBV7-9 and TRBJ2-6 gives the whole variable domain DTGVSQNPRHKITKRGQNVTFRCDPISEHNRLYWYRQTLGQGPEFLTYFQNEAQLEKSRLLSDRFSAERPKGSFSTLEIQRTEQGDSAMYLCASSLIGGGMTSGANVLTFGAGSRLTVL.